The rows below give T cell receptor beta chains drawn from one sample of a study of control samples from healthy donors and cancer patients. The protocol was immunoSEQ multiplex PCR, while the TCRdb copy is restricted to in-frame clones and leaves out a portion. The repertoire includes about 100,000 clones, roughly 92% of them detected once, and approximately 3% sits in the top ten. What was sequenced was blood. The origin of the receptors is a human donor in good health. The donor label of this sample is uncertain. Each CDR3 is given with its conserved first and last residue. The order of the fields is V gene, D gene, J gene, clone size, CDR3 DNA, CDR3 protein. The D gene is left open where the match is weak. Size values are once, few and many counts, or a class for expanded clones, and some rows have none.

TRBV19	.	TRBJ1-2	.	TGTGCCAGTAGTAGGCTAGGGGACCTAACTTTGGGTGGCTACACCTTC	CASSRLGDLTLGGYTF
TRBV6-6	.	TRBJ2-6	.	TGTGCCAGCAGTTACAGTCCGATCTCTGGGGCCAACGTCCTGACTTTC	CASSYSPISGANVLTF
TRBV3-1/TRBV3-2	TRBD2	TRBJ2-3	.	TGTGCCAGCAGCCCCGGGACTAGCGGGCCCACAGATACGCAGTATTTT	CASSPGTSGPTDTQYF
TRBV27	.	TRBJ1-6	.	TGTGCCGCCAGAAGTAATAATTCACCCCTCCACTTT	CAARSNNSPLHF
TRBV3-1/TRBV3-2	.	TRBJ1-1	.	TGTGCCAGCAGCCTACGGGGGGGCACTGAAGCTTTCTTT	CASSLRGGTEAFF
TRBV7-2	.	TRBJ1-3	.	TGTGCCAGCAGTTCTCAGGATCACGGAAACACCATATATTTT	CASSSQDHGNTIYF
TRBV6-5	.	TRBJ1-1	.	TGTGCCAGCAGGGGTGCTTTTGCCGGTGGCTTTGAAGCTTTCTTT	CASRGAFAGGFEAFF
TRBV10-3	TRBD1	TRBJ1-2	.	TGTGCCATCAGTCGAGACAGGGTGGGCGGCTACACCTTC	CAISRDRVGGYTF
TRBV6-5	TRBD1	TRBJ1-2	.	TGTGCCAGCAGTTACTCGGACAGGGGAAACTATGGCTACACCTTC	CASSYSDRGNYGYTF
TRBV2	.	TRBJ1-5	.	TGTGCCAGCATGAGGGGAGATTATAGCAATCAGCCCCAGCATTTT	CASMRGDYSNQPQHF
TRBV11-2	.	TRBJ1-3	.	TGTGCCAGCAGCTACCCGGGACCCCCCATATATTTT	CASSYPGPPIYF
TRBV10-1	TRBD1	TRBJ1-1	.	TGCGCCAGCAGTGAGTCCGGGACAGGGGGCACGGCTTTCTTT	CASSESGTGGTAFF
TRBV5-8	.	TRBJ1-6	.	TGTGCCAGCAGCCTCCGGGACGGCTATAATTCACCCCTCCACTTT	CASSLRDGYNSPLHF
TRBV7-6	.	TRBJ2-2	.	TGTGCCAGCAGCTTATCCCCTACTAACACCGGGGAGCTGTTTTTT	CASSLSPTNTGELFF
TRBV7-2	.	TRBJ2-4	.	TGTGCCAGCAGCTTAGTAGAGGTAGCCAAAAACATTCAGTACTTC	CASSLVEVAKNIQYF
TRBV19	.	TRBJ1-1	.	TGTGCCAGTAGTGACCCGGACAGGAACACTGAAGCTTTCTTT	CASSDPDRNTEAFF
TRBV9	TRBD1	TRBJ1-2	.	TGTGCCAGCTACGCCGTCCTCAGGGGGCAAGGTCAAGATGGCTACACCTTC	CASYAVLRGQGQDGYTF
TRBV14	TRBD2	TRBJ2-4	.	TGTGCCAGCAGCCGGGGAGGGCAGGATATTCAGTACTTC	CASSRGGQDIQYF
TRBV7-8	.	TRBJ2-3	.	TGTGCCAGCAGCTCCCGGGGATTCCTCACAGATACGCAGTATTTT	CASSSRGFLTDTQYF
TRBV12-5	.	TRBJ2-2	.	TGTGCTAGTGAACGAGGAGGACCGAACACCGGGGAGCTGTTTTTT	CASERGGPNTGELFF
TRBV6-2/TRBV6-3	.	TRBJ1-1	.	TGTGCCAGCAGCCACGACAGATACACTGAAGCTTTCTTT	CASSHDRYTEAFF
TRBV5-6	.	TRBJ2-7	.	TGTGCCAGCAGCTCGCCGGGACCGAGAAACTACGAGCAGTACTTC	CASSSPGPRNYEQYF
TRBV7-7	.	TRBJ2-3	.	TGTGCCAGCAGCTTAGCTAGGGAGTCAGATACGCAGTATTTT	CASSLARESDTQYF
TRBV25-1	TRBD1	TRBJ2-1	.	TGTGCCAGCAGGGACAGGGAGGTGGGTGAGCAGTTCTTC	CASRDREVGEQFF
TRBV11-2	.	TRBJ2-1	.	TGTGCCAGCAGCTTAGCTCCGGCCTACAATGAGCAGTTCTTC	CASSLAPAYNEQFF
TRBV7-9	.	TRBJ2-5	.	TGTGCCAGCAGCTTAGGACGAGGGGGAGAGACCCAGTACTTC	CASSLGRGGETQYF
TRBV6-6	.	TRBJ1-6	.	TGTGCCAGCAGTCAGTCCCTTCAGTCAGGGGCGAGTTCACCCCTCCACTTT	CASSQSLQSGASSPLHF
TRBV30	TRBD1	TRBJ1-5	.	TGTGCCTGGAGTGGCGGGACAGCCGGCCAGCCCCAGCATTTT	CAWSGGTAGQPQHF
TRBV15	TRBD1	TRBJ1-1	.	TGTGCCACCAGCAGAGATAGGCAGGGGGCGGCTTTCTTT	CATSRDRQGAAFF
TRBV7-9	.	TRBJ1-2	.	TGTGCCAGCAGCCCCGAGGCAGACTATGGCTACACCTTC	CASSPEADYGYTF
TRBV2	.	TRBJ1-5	once	TGTGCCAGCAGTGATTCGACGGCCGTGTTGGATCAGCCCCAGCATTTT	CASSDSTAVLDQPQHF
TRBV6-6	.	TRBJ1-5	.	TGTGCCAGCAGTTTTCCCGGTCAGCCCCAGCATTTT	CASSFPGQPQHF
TRBV15	.	TRBJ1-2	.	TGTGCCACCAGCAGAATCTATGGGGCAGAGCGAGGCTACACCTTC	CATSRIYGAERGYTF
TRBV5-4	.	TRBJ1-5	.	TGTGCCAGCAGCCCGGGACCCTCGGCGGGCAATCAGCCCCAGCATTTT	CASSPGPSAGNQPQHF
TRBV18	.	TRBJ2-6	once	TGTGCCAGCTCACCCCTAAGTGGGGCCAACGTCCTGACTTTC	CASSPLSGANVLTF
TRBV6-6	.	TRBJ2-5	.	TGTGCCAGCAGTTACTTCGCAGAGGGTCAGGAGACCCAGTACTTC	CASSYFAEGQETQYF
TRBV6-5	.	TRBJ1-4	once	TGTGCCAGCCGGAGGTTGAATGAAAAACTGTTTTTT	CASRRLNEKLFF
TRBV25-1	TRBD1	TRBJ2-3	.	TGTGCCAGCAGTGAAAGGGACAGTCCTAGCACAGATACGCAGTATTTT	CASSERDSPSTDTQYF
TRBV19	.	TRBJ2-2	.	TGTGCCACTGATTATATGGGTGAGCTGTTTTTT	CATDYMGELFF
TRBV9	.	TRBJ2-5	.	TGTGCCAGCAGCGTGGCCGGGGGTCCTCAAGAGACCCAGTACTTC	CASSVAGGPQETQYF